This T cell receptor beta chain was retrieved from a study of T cells in Graves' hyperthyroidism and ophthalmopathy. The investigators amplified TCR beta CDR3 regions from RNA transcripts. RT-PCR in the first round (using the HTBI primer set) targeted the TCR CDR3. MiXCR was run by TCRdb on the multiplex PCR reads, yielding one entry per CDR3 protein. The sample comprises approximately 370,000 distinct CDR3 sequences, approximately 17% of which are singletons, and 30% to 35% rests with the top ten. Notes on the study in general: Before onset, ophthalmopathy was predicted by the model a median around 6.2 months earlier.

This clonotype was recorded at least ten times. The target antigen is unknown. Pregnant or lactating patients were excluded, as were those with uncontrolled infection or other autoimmune disease. Preceding any ophthalmopathy symptoms, the blood sample dates from first hyperthyroidism diagnosis. The CDR3 sequence is 15 residues long. Germline CDR1 is SEHNR and CDR2 is FQNEAQ (reference sequence). V lost 4 bases and J 2 bases, leaving 15 bases between the germline ends. Sequenced: blood. V gene TRBV7-9 combines with J gene TRBJ2-7; a weak D match, TRBD1 (6 bases). The clonotype comes from a woman aged 25 to 39 with Graves' hyperthyroidism that later progressed to Graves' ophthalmopathy. CDR3 sequence reads: CASSSSRTATYEQYF. The CDR3, as DNA: TGTGCCAGCAGCTCCTCCCGGACAGCAACCTACGAGCAGTACTTC.